The 32 T cell receptor beta chains below come from one sample, sequenced in a study of cytomegalovirus exposure and HLA in healthy donors. Amplification used 60 Vbeta primers and 13 Jbeta primers. Libraries were prepared by immunoSEQ multiplex PCR; TCRdb keeps only in-frame clonotypes and omits some of them. The sample has some 85,000 clones; about 80% are singletons. The material sequenced was PBMCs. The receptors come from a male donor in good health and CMV-seronegative.

As for this clone: One end of the junction does not line up with germline, which may come from a read error. V and J are TRBV6-4 and TRBJ2-1; 7 bases line up with TRBD2. Germline-derived CDR1 and CDR2 are MRHNA and SNTAGT. The CDR3 sequence is 13 residues long. The CDR3 region has the DNA TGTGCTAGCAGTGACGGGGGGTACAATGAGCAGTTCTTC. Translated, it gives CASSDGGYNEQFF.

By share, this clone counts as medium-sized (0.01 to 0.1%). The chain employs TRBV7-9 and TRBJ1-3; D perhaps matches TRBD1 (5 bases). Looked up from germline, CDR1 is SEHNR and CDR2 is FQNEAQ (reference sequence). Trimming stripped 2 bases from V and 3 bases from J, with 8 bases between. The CDR3 extends over 14 amino acids. The CDR3 protein is CASSLQGGGNTIYF. The CDR3 DNA is TGTGCCAGCAGCTTACAGGGTGGTGGAAACACCATATATTTT.

The chain is built from TRBV11-2 and TRBJ2-7; TRBD1 is a possible D gene (5 bases). The CDR3 consists of 16 residues. Looked up from germline, CDR1 is SGHAT and CDR2 is FQNNGV. Between the trimmed V and J ends, which lost 5 bases and 0 bases, there was a span of 17 bases. The CDR3 nucleotides read TGTGCCAGCAGCACAGGTCTGGCCCGGAGCTCCTACGAGCAGTACTTC. Its protein product is CASSTGLARSSYEQYF.

The chain carries TRBV7-2 and TRBJ1-6, with 11 nucleotides matching TRBD1. There are 17 residues in the CDR3. Germline V gene sequence: CDR1 SGHTA, CDR2 FQGNSA. V shed 6 bases, J shed 6 bases, and the junction held 10 bases outside the gene matches. The CDR3 nucleotides are TGTGCCAGCAGTCCCAGGACAGGGGGCAAGGCTAATTCACCCCTCCACTTT. Translated, it gives CASSPRTGGKANSPLHF.

V is TRBV28 and J is TRBJ1-2; 10 bases agree with TRBD1. This CDR3 is 15 amino acids long. CDR1 MDHEN and CDR2 SYDVKM come from the germline V gene. The junction had 5 bases not matched to a gene; V was cut back by 2 bases and J by 5 bases. Written as DNA, the CDR3 is TGTGCCAGCAGTTTAGCCGGGACAGGGGATTATGGCTACACCTTC. Amino acids: CASSLAGTGDYGYTF.

This sequence joins TRBV5-1 and TRBJ1-3, with D hard to call. The CDR3 extends over 15 amino acids. Trimming removed 3 bases at V and 0 bases at J, with 10 bases between. Germline CDR1 and CDR2: SGHRS and YFSETQ. CDR3: CASSYQEGSGNTIYF. The CDR3 DNA sequence: TGCGCCAGCAGCTACCAAGAGGGCTCTGGAAACACCATATATTTT.

The CDR3 sequence is CASSPGQDSTYEQYF. CDR3 nucleotide sequence: TGCGCCAGCAGCCCGGGACAGGACTCTACCTACGAGCAGTACTTC. J is TRBJ2-7 and V is TRBV4-3; 8 nucleotides match TRBD1. The germline V gene has CDR1 LGHNA and CDR2 YSLEER. V was pared by 4 bases and J by 2 bases, with 7 bases of the junction left unmatched. There are 15 residues in the CDR3.

J is TRBJ1-6 and V is TRBV19; D call uncertain. Germline loops: CDR1 LNHDA, CDR2 SQIVND (reference sequence). V was shortened by 1 base and J by 10 bases, with 11 bases between the two germline ends. The CDR3 extends over 14 amino acids. In nucleotides, the CDR3 is TGTGCCAGTAGTATAGGAACAGAAGGCTCACCCCTCCACTTT. Its protein product is CASSIGTEGSPLHF.

This clone has only a few counts. V gene TRBV19 combines with J gene TRBJ1-6; the D gene is possibly TRBD1 (6 bases). The CDR3 contains 16 residues. CDR1 and CDR2 (germline): LNHDA, SQIVND (reference sequence). V was trimmed by 3 bases and J by 9 bases, leaving 18 bases between them. The CDR3 here is CASSIGAGAVSSPLHF. The CDR3 region has the DNA TGTGCCAGTAGTATCGGGGCAGGGGCTGTGAGTTCACCCCTCCACTTT.

The J gene is TRBJ2-7, the V gene TRBV30; D is undetermined. The germline V gene has CDR1 GTSNPN and CDR2 SVGIG (reference sequence). The CDR3 consists of 16 residues. Trimming took 5 bases from V and 0 from J, leaving 20 bases between them. The CDR3: CAWESSGWATSYEQYF. In nucleotides, the CDR3 is TGTGCCTGGGAGTCATCCGGATGGGCTACCTCCTACGAGCAGTACTTC.

The rearrangement uses TRBV5-1 and TRBJ2-7; possibly TRBD1 for D (6 bases). Germline loops: CDR1 SGHRS, CDR2 YFSETQ. The germline V and J ends were trimmed by 4 bases and 5 bases, with 19 bases remaining between them. The CDR3 consists of 15 residues. CDR3 bases: TGCGCCAGCAGCCCCGCCAGGGGCGCGCACGACGAGCAGTACTTC. Protein: CASSPARGAHDEQYF. Filled out from reference TRBV5-1 and TRBJ2-7, the complete variable domain reads KAGVTQTPRYLIKTRGQQVTLSCSPISGHRSVSWYQQTPGQGLQFLFEYFSETQRNKGNFPGRFSGRQFSNSRSEMNVSTLELGDSALYLCASSPARGAHDEQYFGPGTRLTVT.

The chain couples TRBV7-9 to TRBJ2-7; TRBD2 aligns across 14 bases. V was pared by 4 bases and J by 5 bases, with 16 bases of the junction left unmatched. The CDR3 is 19 residues long. Germline CDR1 reads SEHNR; CDR2 reads FQNEAQ (reference sequence). The CDR3 DNA follows: TGTGCCAGCAGCTCGCCCCCCGGACTAGCGGGAGGTGGGGGCCACGAGCAGTACTTC. Translating gives CASSSPPGLAGGGGHEQYF.

J is TRBJ2-7 and V is TRBV28; TRBD1 agrees at 10 bases. Germline V gives CDR1 MDHEN, CDR2 SYDVKM. Losses at the gene ends were 7 bases for V and 7 bases for J; bases not matched to a gene: 10. The CDR3 loop spans 14 amino acids. CDR3 coding DNA: TGTGCCAGCACCACCGGGACAGGGGCCCGAGAGCAGTACTTC. Translation: CASTTGTGAREQYF.

The chain couples TRBV7-4 to TRBJ2-1; tentatively, D is TRBD2 (6 bases). The germline V gene encodes CDR1 SGHVT and CDR2 SQSDAQ. This CDR3 contains 15 residues. The germline V and J ends were trimmed by 2 bases and 12 bases, with 20 bases remaining between them. CDR3 in DNA: TGTGCCAGCAGCTTAAGGAGGGCCTGGCCACCATCGCAGTTCTTC. It encodes CASSLRRAWPPSQFF.

The chain recombines TRBV7-2 with TRBJ2-3; D is perhaps TRBD1 (6 bases). Trimming cost V 3 bases and J 0 bases, with 7 bases left between them. Germline V gives CDR1 SGHTA, CDR2 FQGNSA. CDR3 length: 14 residues. The CDR3 bases are TGTGCCAGCAGCTTGGACAGAAGCACAGATACGCAGTATTTT. Encoded protein: CASSLDRSTDTQYF.

The chain carries TRBV7-7 and TRBJ2-1; a possible D gene is TRBD2 (5 bases). Germline V CDR1 and CDR2: SSHAT, FNYEAQ (reference sequence). The CDR3 totals 12 residues. V was cut by 8 bases and J by 6 bases, with 11 bases left in between. Written as DNA, the CDR3 is TGTGCCAGCGGGAGCGGATTCAATGAGCAGTTCTTC. It is translated as CASGSGFNEQFF.

The chain joins TRBV6-1 to TRBJ1-1; 8 nucleotides agree with TRBD1. There are 13 residues in the CDR3. V dropped 7 bases and J dropped 5; count of bases not matched to a gene: 6. Germline lookup yields CDR1 MNHNS and CDR2 SASEGT. The chain's CDR3 is CASTSGQGTEAFF. CDR3 DNA: TGTGCCAGCACCTCTGGACAGGGAACTGAAGCTTTCTTT.

The V call is TRBV10-3, the J call TRBJ2-7, with 7 positions matching TRBD2. This CDR3 spans 14 amino acids. Germline-derived CDR1 and CDR2 are ENHRY and SYGVKD. The J segment lost 1 base and the V segment lost 6 bases, leaving 6 bases of the junction unmatched. In DNA form, the CDR3 reads TGTGCCATCAGCACTAGCGCCCAATCCTACGAGCAGTACTTC. It translates to CAISTSAQSYEQYF.

CDR3 DNA: TGTGCCAGCAGCCTCCCGGGGACAGACTACGAGCAGTACTTC. Its protein product is CASSLPGTDYEQYF. The genes are TRBV5-4 and TRBJ2-7; 7 bases are shared with TRBD1. V gave up 4 bases and J gave up 3 bases; unmatched junction bases: 7. The CDR3 spans 14 residues. Germline V CDR1 and CDR2: SGHNT, YYREEE (reference sequence).

This rearrangement joins TRBV5-4 to TRBJ1-1; 8 nucleotides match TRBD1. V lost 2 bases and J lost 1; bases outside the gene matches: 4. The CDR3 consists of 15 residues. Germline V CDR1 and CDR2: SGHNT, YYREEE (reference sequence). CDR3 protein: CASSLRQGWNTEAFF. CDR3 sequence (DNA): TGTGCCAGCAGCTTAAGACAGGGGTGGAACACTGAAGCTTTCTTT.

V gene TRBV4-1 combines with J gene TRBJ2-7; unclear D gene. The length of the CDR3 is 14 residues. Per the germline V gene, CDR1 is MGHRA and CDR2 is YSYEKL. The ends were cut back, 2 bases at V and 6 bases at J, with 14 bases in the middle. In DNA form, the CDR3 reads TGCGCCAGCAGCCAAAGCGCGCCCTCGAGCGAGCAGTACTTC. Its protein is CASSQSAPSSEQYF.

V and J are TRBV29-1 and TRBJ1-5; 8 bases line up with TRBD1. The V gene's germline CDR1 is SQVTM and CDR2 ANQGSEA. V gave up 4 bases and J gave up 5 bases; unmatched junction bases: 10. This CDR3 comprises 15 residues. The CDR3 reads CSVARGQGGDQPQHF. The CDR3 bases are TGCAGCGTTGCTAGAGGACAGGGCGGTGATCAGCCCCAGCATTTT.

The J gene is TRBJ1-1, the V gene TRBV28; no firm D call. V shed 3 bases and J shed 1 base, with 15 bases lying between them. This CDR3 comprises 16 residues. Germline CDR1 reads MDHEN; CDR2 reads SYDVKM. CDR3 sequence reads: CASSFFEGIRNTEAFF. Written as DNA, the CDR3 is TGTGCCAGCAGTTTTTTTGAGGGAATTCGGAACACTGAAGCTTTCTTT.

This chain joins TRBV7-8 and TRBJ1-5; TRBD1 agrees at 7 bases. In germline, CDR1 is SGHVS, CDR2 FQNEAQ. This CDR3 comprises 17 residues. The junction had 13 bases not matched to a gene; V was cut back by 1 base and J by 7 bases. The DNA for the CDR3 is TGTGCCAGCAGCTTAGGACAGGGCGGTTTCAATCCACAGCCCCAGCATTTT. Protein: CASSLGQGGFNPQPQHF.

V gene TRBV19 combines with J gene TRBJ1-5; D may be TRBD1 (6 bases). Germline loops: CDR1 LNHDA, CDR2 SQIVND (reference sequence). The CDR3 runs 16 residues. Trimming removed 6 bases at V and 7 bases at J, with 22 bases between. CDR3 sequence: CASRNVGRGANQPQHF. CDR3 coding DNA: TGTGCCAGTAGGAACGTCGGTCGGGGGGCAAACCAGCCCCAGCATTTT.

This clone has only a few counts. The chain uses TRBV2 and TRBJ1-2, with 9 bases aligning to TRBD1. Trimming at V came to 6 bases and at J to 6 bases, leaving 8 bases not matched to a gene. CDR1 is SNHLY, CDR2 FYNNEI, per germline. The CDR3 has 14 residues. The CDR3 loop reads CASRAIRTGDGYTF. DNA of the CDR3: TGTGCCAGCAGGGCTATAAGGACAGGGGATGGCTACACCTTC.

The CDR3: CASSQEPRNSNQPQHF. The CDR3 DNA reads as TGCGCCAGCAGCCAAGAGCCGCGAAATAGCAATCAGCCCCAGCATTTT. The rearrangement joins TRBV4-1 to TRBJ1-5; D unresolved. Germline V gives CDR1 MGHRA, CDR2 YSYEKL. Trimming removed 0 bases at V and 0 bases at J, with 9 bases between. The CDR3 length is 16 residues.

This rearrangement joins TRBV4-3 to TRBJ2-7, with D possibly TRBD1 on 6 matching bases. Germline V gene sequence: CDR1 LGHNA, CDR2 YSLEER. Trimming removed 0 bases at V and 7 bases at J, with 16 bases between. The CDR3 consists of 15 residues. CDR3 protein: CASSQENGPRGEQYF. DNA of the CDR3: TGCGCCAGCAGCCAAGAGAACGGGCCTAGGGGGGAGCAGTACTTC.

V and J are TRBV7-2 and TRBJ2-7; D is unresolved. The CDR3 contains 14 residues. V was trimmed by 2 bases and J by 2 bases, leaving 10 bases between them. The V gene's germline CDR1 is SGHTA and CDR2 FQGNSA. In nucleotides, the CDR3 is TGTGCCAGCAGCTTATGGGCAGATCCCTACGAGCAGTACTTC. It translates to CASSLWADPYEQYF.

This clone came up a few times. The chain has TRBV5-1 and TRBJ1-2, with TRBD1 identical over 7 bases. CDR1 and CDR2 (germline): SGHRS, YFSETQ. The V gene end was trimmed by 4 bases and the J gene end by 8 bases; junction bases not matched to a gene: 5. The CDR3 contains 12 residues. The CDR3 DNA sequence: TGCGCCAGCAGCGCACAGGGGTGGGGCTACACCTTC. Its protein product is CASSAQGWGYTF.

This CDR3 reads CASRDATPVAEAFF. For the CDR3, the DNA is TGTGCCAGCAGGGATGCGACTCCCGTCGCTGAAGCTTTCTTT. V gene TRBV6-5 combines with J gene TRBJ1-1; D gene ambiguous. Germline V CDR1 and CDR2: MNHEY, SVGAGI. V lost 6 bases to trimming and J lost 6 bases, with 17 bases between them. CDR3 length: 14 amino acids.

The chain has TRBV6-1 and TRBJ1-5, with 7 bases lining up with TRBD1. Germline V lookup: CDR1 MNHNS, CDR2 SASEGT. The V gene end was trimmed by 6 bases and the J gene end by 6 bases; junction bases not matched to a gene: 5. The CDR3 length is 13 residues. The CDR3 sequence: CASSSTGIQPQHF. The CDR3 DNA follows: TGTGCCAGCAGCTCGACAGGGATTCAGCCCCAGCATTTT.